Below, one T cell receptor (beta chain) is given with its context. Original processing methods: Quantification of nucleated cells was approximated via reference gene primer amplification. Only in-frame clones appear in the TCRdb table, and some are missing; sequencing was by immunoSEQ multiplex PCR. D and trimming come from the DNA, and the V and J calls and clone size come from that table. The sample holds approximately 210,000 clones, about 84% seen once. Trimming shortened V by 5 bases and J by 4 bases, and 23 bases separated the two germline ends. The CDR3 consists of 18 residues. Per germline, CDR1 SGHAT and CDR2 FQNNGV. These data belong to a study of blood T cell repertoires in COVID-19. Study at large: Donors in the United States, Italy and Spain gave samples during acute or convalescent COVID-19. Sample material is recorded as cDNA or gDNA derived from T cells, B-cell-depleted T cells, or PBMCs.

Sequencing was performed on PBMCs or T cells enriched from blood (not recorded which). The TCR originated in a man under 40 with acute COVID-19. This sequence joins TRBV11-2 and TRBJ1-4, with a weak D call TRBD1 (6 bases). CDR3 nucleotide sequence: TGTGCCAGCAGCATGAGTAGGGGGGGATACTTATATAATGAAAAACTGTTTTTT. Translated, it gives CASSMSRGGYLYNEKLFF.